One and the same sample provided the 16 T cell receptor beta chains below, sequenced in a study of blood T cell repertoires in COVID-19. Sequencing used immunoSEQ multiplex PCR; TCRdb keeps in-frame clones, though not all of them. The top ten hold just under 30% of the sample, which has about 120,000 clones, 80% to 90% seen once. Material for sequencing was peripheral blood. The receptors originated from a woman in her 70s with acute or convalescent COVID-19.

In its sample, this clone was seen a few times. Other nucleotide sequences from this sample produce the same CDR3. The chain has TRBV18 and TRBJ2-5; 9 bases agree with TRBD2. The V gene's germline CDR1 is KGHSH and CDR2 LQKENI. The V segment lost 3 bases and the J segment 2 bases; nucleotides outside the gene matches: 1. CDR3 length: 14 residues. DNA of the CDR3: TGTGCCAGCTCACCGGGACTAGCTCAAGAGACCCAGTACTTC. This codes for CASSPGLAQETQYF. Supplemented by reference TRBV18 and TRBJ2-5, the full variable domain reads NAGVMQNPRHLVRRRGQEARLRCSPMKGHSHVYWYRQLPEEGLKFMVYLQKENIIDESGMPKERFSAEFPKEGPSILRIQQVVRGDSAAYFCASSPGLAQETQYFGPGTRLLVL.

The CDR3 reads CASSDRAQTQYF. The CDR3 region has the DNA TGTGCCAGCAGTGACAGGGCCCAGACCCAGTACTTC. The gene calls are TRBV2 and TRBJ2-5, with D possibly matching TRBD1 (5 bases). With 3 bases removed from V and 6 bases from J, the gap between germline ends came to 8 bases. The CDR3 loop spans 12 amino acids. Germline CDR1 is SNHLY and CDR2 is FYNNEI. The whole variable domain, remainder taken from reference TRBV2 and TRBJ2-5, is EPEVTQTPSHQVTQMGQEVILRCVPISNHLYFYWYRQILGQKVEFLVSFYNNEISEKSEIFDDQFSVERPDGSNFTLKIRSTKLEDSAMYFCASSDRAQTQYFGPGTRLLVL.

This chain links TRBV7-8 with TRBJ1-5; D is possibly TRBD1 (6 bases). CDR1 is SGHVS, CDR2 FQNEAQ, per germline. The CDR3 totals 15 residues. Deletions cut 4 bases from V and 0 bases from J, with 10 bases between. CDR3 bases: TGTGCCAGCAGCTCTGGGACATCTAGCAATCAGCCCCAGCATTTT. This translates into CASSSGTSSNQPQHF.

This clone was picked up one time. The chain links TRBV20-1 to TRBJ1-2; the D is unclear. Germline V gene lookup returns CDR1 DFQATT and CDR2 SNEGSKA (reference sequence). The CDR3 consists of 11 residues. CDR3 amino acids: CTLSREAGYTF. In DNA form, the CDR3 reads TGCACCCTCTCCCGGGAAGCTGGCTACACCTTC.

CDR3 sequence (DNA): TGCAGTGCTCACAGGGGGCAGGGCTACACCTTC. Encoded protein: CSAHRGQGYTF. J is TRBJ1-2 and V is TRBV20-1, with TRBD1 identical over 9 bases. Germline CDR1 is DFQATT and CDR2 is SNEGSKA (reference sequence). V was clipped by 5 bases and J by 8 bases; unmatched bases: 3. The CDR3 runs 11 residues.

The chain employs TRBV25-1 and TRBJ1-4; D gene uncertain. V was shortened by 3 bases and J by 0 bases, with 11 bases between the two germline ends. The V gene's germline CDR1 is MGHDK and CDR2 SYGVNS. The CDR3 sequence is 16 residues long. In DNA, the CDR3 is TGTGCCAGCAGTGAGGGCAGGCGTGCAACTAATGAAAAACTGTTTTTT. This translates into CASSEGRRATNEKLFF.

This clone appeared a single time. The genes are TRBV25-1 and TRBJ1-3; D call uncertain. V was trimmed by 8 bases and J by 4 bases, leaving 12 bases between them. Germline assignment: CDR1 MGHDK and CDR2 SYGVNS. The CDR3 extends over 13 amino acids. The CDR3 is CASGPEVGNTIYF. The CDR3 bases are TGTGCCAGCGGGCCGGAGGTGGGAAACACCATATATTTT.

The chain is built from TRBV19 and TRBJ1-6; D ambiguous. Germline V gives CDR1 LNHDA, CDR2 SQIVND (reference sequence). This CDR3 has 15 amino acids. Trimming stripped 5 bases from V and 14 bases from J, with 22 bases between. The CDR3 is CASSPTGGQWVTLHF. The CDR3 DNA follows: TGTGCCAGTAGTCCGACCGGAGGCCAGTGGGTGACCCTCCACTTT.

CDR3: CASTRDPGGVDSPLHF. CDR3 coding DNA: TGTGCCAGCACAAGAGACCCAGGGGGTGTGGATTCACCCCTCCACTTT. The chain carries TRBV19 and TRBJ1-6; TRBD1 aligns across 7 bases. This CDR3 spans 16 amino acids. J gave up 8 bases and V 9 bases, and 16 bases lay outside the gene matches. The V gene's germline CDR1 is LNHDA and CDR2 SQIVND (reference sequence).

There are a few counts of this clone. The chain has TRBV6-5 and TRBJ1-5, with TRBD1 matching 7 bases. Per germline, CDR1 MNHEY and CDR2 SVGAGI. After removal of 4 bases from V and 9 bases from J, the junction contained 12 bases not matched to a gene. The CDR3 covers 15 residues. The CDR3 DNA follows: TGTGCCAGCAGTTCACAGGGGAATGAAGGAGGGCCCCAGCATTTT. This encodes CASSSQGNEGGPQHF.

The rearrangement links TRBV7-9 to TRBJ2-7, with D tentatively TRBD1 (5 bases). Germline values: CDR1 SEHNR, CDR2 FQNEAQ (reference sequence). V was clipped by 5 bases and J by 5 bases, with 19 bases between them. The CDR3 is 15 amino acids. The CDR3: CASSPPPGKSNEQYF. The DNA of the CDR3 is TGTGCCAGCAGCCCGCCCCCAGGGAAATCCAACGAGCAGTACTTC.

This chain uses TRBV5-1 with TRBJ2-5; TRBD1 matches 9 bases. The germline CDR1 and CDR2 sequences are SGHRS and YFSETQ. The V and J ends lost 3 bases and 3 bases, in that order; junction bases with no gene match: 3. The CDR3 sequence is 14 residues long. In DNA form, the CDR3 reads TGCGCCAGCAGCTCGGGACAGGGAAAAGAGACCCAGTACTTC. Translation gives CASSSGQGKETQYF.

The gene calls are TRBV11-2 and TRBJ2-1; 9 nucleotides line up with TRBD2. The CDR3 has 14 amino acids. V was clipped by 5 bases and J by 7 bases; unmatched bases: 6. Germline V gene lookup returns CDR1 SGHAT and CDR2 FQNNGV. The CDR3 is CASSPRLAGNEQFF. The DNA of the CDR3 is TGTGCCAGCAGCCCCCGGCTAGCGGGGAATGAGCAGTTCTTC.

The CDR3 here is CASSIGPRGTNQPQHF. CDR3 nucleotide sequence: TGTGCCAGTAGTATAGGCCCCCGGGGTACAAATCAGCCCCAGCATTTT. The chain joins TRBV19 to TRBJ1-5; D is ambiguous. V lost 1 base and J 4 bases, leaving 14 bases between the germline ends. The CDR3 runs to 16 residues. Germline lookup yields CDR1 LNHDA and CDR2 SQIVND (reference sequence).

The gene calls are TRBV6-5 and TRBJ2-7, with D maybe TRBD2 (6 bases). The length of the CDR3 is 15 residues. Germline V gene lookup returns CDR1 MNHEY and CDR2 SVGAGI. V lost 2 bases and J 6 bases, leaving 17 bases between the germline ends. The CDR3 loop reads CASSYGPGRGVEQYF. The CDR3 nucleotides read TGTGCCAGCAGTTACGGCCCGGGGCGGGGTGTCGAGCAGTACTTC.

The J gene is TRBJ1-2, the V gene TRBV3-1 (or the pseudogene TRBV3-2); weak D call: TRBD1 (6 bases). V was cut by 2 bases and J by 4 bases, with 11 bases left in between. CDR1 and CDR2 from the germline V gene are LGHDT and YNNKEL (reference sequence). CDR3 length: 14 amino acids. CDR3 nucleotide sequence: TGTGCCAGCAGCCAAAGGGGGGAGGGCTATGGCTACACCTTC. Its translation: CASSQRGEGYGYTF.